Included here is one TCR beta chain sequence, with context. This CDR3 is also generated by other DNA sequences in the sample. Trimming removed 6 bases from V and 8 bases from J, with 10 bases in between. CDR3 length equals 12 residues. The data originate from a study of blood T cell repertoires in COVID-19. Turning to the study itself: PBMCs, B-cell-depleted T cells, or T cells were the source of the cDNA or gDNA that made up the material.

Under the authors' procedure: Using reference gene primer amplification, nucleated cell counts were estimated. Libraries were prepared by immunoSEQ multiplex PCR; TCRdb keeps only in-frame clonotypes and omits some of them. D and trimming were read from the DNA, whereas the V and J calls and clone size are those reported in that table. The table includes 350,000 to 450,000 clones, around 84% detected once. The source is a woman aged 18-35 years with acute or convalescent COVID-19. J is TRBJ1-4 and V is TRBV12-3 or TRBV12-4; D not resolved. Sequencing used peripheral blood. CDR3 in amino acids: CASSLSVEKLFF. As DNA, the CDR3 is TGTGCCAGCAGCTTATCTGTCGAAAAACTGTTTTTT.